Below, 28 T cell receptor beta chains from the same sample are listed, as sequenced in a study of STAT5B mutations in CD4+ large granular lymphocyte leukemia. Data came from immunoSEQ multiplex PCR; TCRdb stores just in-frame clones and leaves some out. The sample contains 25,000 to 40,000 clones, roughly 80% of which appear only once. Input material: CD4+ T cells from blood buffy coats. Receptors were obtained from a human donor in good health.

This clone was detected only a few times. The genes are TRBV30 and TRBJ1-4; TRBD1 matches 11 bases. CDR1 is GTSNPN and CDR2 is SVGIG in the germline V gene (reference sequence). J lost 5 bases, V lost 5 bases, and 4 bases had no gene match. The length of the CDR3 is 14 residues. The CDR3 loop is CAWGRTGGNEKLFF. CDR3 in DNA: TGTGCCTGGGGCCGGACAGGGGGCAATGAAAAACTGTTTTTT.

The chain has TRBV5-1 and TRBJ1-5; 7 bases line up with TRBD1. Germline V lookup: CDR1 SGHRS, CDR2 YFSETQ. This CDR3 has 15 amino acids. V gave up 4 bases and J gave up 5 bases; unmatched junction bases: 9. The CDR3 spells CASSRTGDTYQPQHF. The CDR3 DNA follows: TGCGCCAGCAGCAGAACAGGGGATACCTATCAGCCCCAGCATTTT.

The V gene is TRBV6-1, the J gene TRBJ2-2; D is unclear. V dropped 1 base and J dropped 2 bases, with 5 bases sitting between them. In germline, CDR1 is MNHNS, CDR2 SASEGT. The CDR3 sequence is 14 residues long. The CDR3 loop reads CASSEVRNTGELFF. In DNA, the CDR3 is TGTGCCAGCAGTGAAGTACGCAACACCGGGGAGCTGTTTTTT.

CDR3 DNA sequence: TGTGCCAGCAGTAAAAGCGGGGCCCGCAATGAGCAGTTCTTC. Its translation: CASSKSGARNEQFF. V usage is TRBV27 and J usage is TRBJ2-1; 7 bases map to TRBD2. Germline V gene lookup returns CDR1 MNHEY and CDR2 SMNVEV (reference sequence). The CDR3 sequence is 14 residues long. V lost 5 bases and J lost 6; bases outside the gene matches: 7.

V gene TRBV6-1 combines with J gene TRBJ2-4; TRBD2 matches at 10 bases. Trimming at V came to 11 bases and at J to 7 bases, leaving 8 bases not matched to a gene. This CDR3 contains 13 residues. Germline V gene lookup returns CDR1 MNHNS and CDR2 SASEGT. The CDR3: CAARASGSNIQYF. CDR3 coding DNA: TGTGCCGCGAGGGCTAGCGGGAGTAACATTCAGTACTTC.

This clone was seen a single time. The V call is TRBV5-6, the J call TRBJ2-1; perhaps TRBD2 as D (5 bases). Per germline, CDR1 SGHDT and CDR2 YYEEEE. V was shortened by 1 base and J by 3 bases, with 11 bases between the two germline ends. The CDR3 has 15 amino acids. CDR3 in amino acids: CASSLLSSIYNEQFF. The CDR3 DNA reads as TGTGCCAGCAGCTTGTTGTCTAGCATCTACAATGAGCAGTTCTTC.

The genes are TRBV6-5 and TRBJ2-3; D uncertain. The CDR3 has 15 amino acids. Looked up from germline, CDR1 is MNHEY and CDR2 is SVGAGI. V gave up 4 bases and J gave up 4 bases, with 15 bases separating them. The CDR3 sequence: CASSSGVDLPDTQYF. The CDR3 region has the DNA TGTGCCAGCAGTTCCGGCGTGGACCTCCCAGATACGCAGTATTTT.

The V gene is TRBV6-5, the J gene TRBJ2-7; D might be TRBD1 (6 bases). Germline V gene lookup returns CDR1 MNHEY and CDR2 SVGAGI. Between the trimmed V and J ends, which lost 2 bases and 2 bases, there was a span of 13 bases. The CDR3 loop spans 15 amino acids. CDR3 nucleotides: TGTGCCAGCAGTTACGCGGCAGGGGATACCTACGAGCAGTACTTC. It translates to CASSYAAGDTYEQYF.

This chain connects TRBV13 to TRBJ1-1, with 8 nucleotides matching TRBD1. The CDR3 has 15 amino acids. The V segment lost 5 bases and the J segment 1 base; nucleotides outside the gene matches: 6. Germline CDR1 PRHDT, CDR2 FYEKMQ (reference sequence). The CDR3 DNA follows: TGTGCCAGCAGCGCCCGGGACAGGCAGAACACTGAAGCTTTCTTT. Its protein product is CASSARDRQNTEAFF.

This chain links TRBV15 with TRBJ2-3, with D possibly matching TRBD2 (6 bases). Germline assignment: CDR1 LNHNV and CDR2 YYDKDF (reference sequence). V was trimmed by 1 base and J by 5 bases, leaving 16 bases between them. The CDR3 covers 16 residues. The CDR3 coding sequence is TGTGCCACCAGCAGAGTGGTGACTAGATCGAAAGATACGCAGTATTTT. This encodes CATSRVVTRSKDTQYF.

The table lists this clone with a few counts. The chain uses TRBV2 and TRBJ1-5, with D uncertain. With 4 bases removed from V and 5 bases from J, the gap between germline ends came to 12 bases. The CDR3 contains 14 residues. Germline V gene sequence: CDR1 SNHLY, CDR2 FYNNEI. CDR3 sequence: CASSVRGLDQPQHF. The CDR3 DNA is TGTGCCAGCAGTGTGCGGGGTCTTGATCAGCCCCAGCATTTT.

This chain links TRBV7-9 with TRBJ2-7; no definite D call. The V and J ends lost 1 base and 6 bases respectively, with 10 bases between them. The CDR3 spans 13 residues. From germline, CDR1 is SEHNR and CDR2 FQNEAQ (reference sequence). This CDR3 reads CASSLVADSEQYF. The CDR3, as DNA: TGTGCCAGCAGCTTAGTCGCAGATTCCGAGCAGTACTTC.

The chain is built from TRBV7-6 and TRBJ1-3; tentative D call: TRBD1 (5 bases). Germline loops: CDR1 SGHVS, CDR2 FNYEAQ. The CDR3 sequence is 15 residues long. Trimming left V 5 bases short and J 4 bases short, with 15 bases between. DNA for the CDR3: TGTGCCAGCAGCCTCGACAGCGGGCTCGGAAACACCATATATTTT. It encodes CASSLDSGLGNTIYF.

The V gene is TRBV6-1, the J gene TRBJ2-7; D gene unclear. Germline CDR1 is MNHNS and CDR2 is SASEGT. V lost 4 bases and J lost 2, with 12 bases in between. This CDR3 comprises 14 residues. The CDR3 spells CASSAETDPYEQYF. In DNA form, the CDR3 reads TGTGCCAGCAGTGCGGAGACTGATCCCTACGAGCAGTACTTC.

Here the CDR3 DNA reads TGTGCCAGCAGCCCCAGACTAGCGGGGCCCCGCACAGATACGCAGTATTTT. Translated, it gives CASSPRLAGPRTDTQYF. V is TRBV7-2 and J is TRBJ2-3; the match to TRBD2 covers 11 bases. After removal of 5 bases from V and 1 base from J, the junction contained 8 bases not matched to a gene. The CDR3 length is 17 residues. Germline V gene data show CDR1 as SGHTA and CDR2 as FQGNSA.

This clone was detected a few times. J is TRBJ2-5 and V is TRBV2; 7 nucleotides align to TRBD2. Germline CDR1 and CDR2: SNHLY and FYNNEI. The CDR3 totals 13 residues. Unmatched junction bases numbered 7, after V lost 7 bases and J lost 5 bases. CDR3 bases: TGTGCCAGCATTCTCGGACTAGGGGAGACCCAGTACTTC. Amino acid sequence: CASILGLGETQYF. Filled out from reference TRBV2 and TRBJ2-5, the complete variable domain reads EPEVTQTPSHQVTQMGQEVILRCVPISNHLYFYWYRQILGQKVEFLVSFYNNEISEKSEIFDDQFSVERPDGSNFTLKIRSTKLEDSAMYFCASILGLGETQYFGPGTRLLVL.

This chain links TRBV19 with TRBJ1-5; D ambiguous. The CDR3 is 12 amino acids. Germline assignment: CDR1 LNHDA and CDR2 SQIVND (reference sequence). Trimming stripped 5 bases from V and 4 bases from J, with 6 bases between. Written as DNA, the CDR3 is TGTGCCAGTAGTGGGGAGAATCAGCCCCAGCATTTT. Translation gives CASSGENQPQHF.

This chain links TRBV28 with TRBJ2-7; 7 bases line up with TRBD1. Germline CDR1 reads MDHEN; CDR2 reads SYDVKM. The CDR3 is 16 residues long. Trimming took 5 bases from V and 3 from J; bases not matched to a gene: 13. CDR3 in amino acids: CASSPIPWTGDYEQYF. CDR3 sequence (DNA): TGTGCCAGCAGTCCAATTCCCTGGACAGGAGACTACGAGCAGTACTTC.

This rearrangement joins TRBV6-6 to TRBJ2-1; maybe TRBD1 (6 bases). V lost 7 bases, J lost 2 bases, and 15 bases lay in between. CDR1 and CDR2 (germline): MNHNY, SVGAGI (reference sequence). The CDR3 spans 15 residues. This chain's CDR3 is CASTSTGNAYNEQFF. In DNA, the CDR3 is TGTGCCAGCACCTCCACAGGGAACGCCTACAATGAGCAGTTCTTC.

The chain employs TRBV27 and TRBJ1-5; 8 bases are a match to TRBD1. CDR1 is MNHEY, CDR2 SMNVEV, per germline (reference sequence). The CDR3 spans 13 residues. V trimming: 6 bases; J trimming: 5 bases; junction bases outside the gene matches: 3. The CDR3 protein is CASSSTGDQPQHF. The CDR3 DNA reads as TGTGCCAGCAGCTCGACAGGGGATCAGCCCCAGCATTTT.

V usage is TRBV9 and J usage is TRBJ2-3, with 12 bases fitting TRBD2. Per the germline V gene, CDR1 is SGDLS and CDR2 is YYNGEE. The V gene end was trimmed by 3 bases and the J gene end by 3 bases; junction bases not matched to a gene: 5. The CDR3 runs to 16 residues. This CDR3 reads CASSALAGGPTDTQYF. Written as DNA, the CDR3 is TGTGCCAGCAGCGCTCTAGCGGGAGGGCCGACAGATACGCAGTATTTT.

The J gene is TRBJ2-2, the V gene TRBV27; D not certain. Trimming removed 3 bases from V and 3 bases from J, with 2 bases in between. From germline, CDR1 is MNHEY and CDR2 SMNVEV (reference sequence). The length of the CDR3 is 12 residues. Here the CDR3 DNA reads TGTGCCAGCAGTTTTTACACCGGGGAGCTGTTTTTT. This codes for CASSFYTGELFF.

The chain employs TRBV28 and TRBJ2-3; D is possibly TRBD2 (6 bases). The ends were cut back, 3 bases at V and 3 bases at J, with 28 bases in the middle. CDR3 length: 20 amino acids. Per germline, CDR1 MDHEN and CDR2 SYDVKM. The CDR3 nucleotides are TGTGCCAGCAGTTTGGGGAGGAGTTACCGCACGCGGGCCCGGACAGATACGCAGTATTTT. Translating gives CASSLGRSYRTRARTDTQYF.

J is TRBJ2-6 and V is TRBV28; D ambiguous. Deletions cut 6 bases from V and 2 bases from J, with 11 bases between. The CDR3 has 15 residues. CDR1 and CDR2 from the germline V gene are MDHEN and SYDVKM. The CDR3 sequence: CASSPSDTGANVLTF. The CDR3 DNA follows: TGTGCCAGCAGCCCGTCCGATACTGGGGCCAACGTCCTGACTTTC.

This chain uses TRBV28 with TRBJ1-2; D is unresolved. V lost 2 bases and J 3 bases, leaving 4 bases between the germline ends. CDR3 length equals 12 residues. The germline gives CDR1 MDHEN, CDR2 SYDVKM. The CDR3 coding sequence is TGTGCCAGCAGTTTAGAGGACTATGGCTACACCTTC. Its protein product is CASSLEDYGYTF.

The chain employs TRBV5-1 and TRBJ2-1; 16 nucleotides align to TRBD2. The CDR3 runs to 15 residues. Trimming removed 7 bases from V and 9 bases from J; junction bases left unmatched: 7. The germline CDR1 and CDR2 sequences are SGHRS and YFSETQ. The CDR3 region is CASGGTSGRDAEQFF. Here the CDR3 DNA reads TGCGCCAGCGGCGGGACTAGCGGGAGGGATGCTGAGCAGTTCTTC.

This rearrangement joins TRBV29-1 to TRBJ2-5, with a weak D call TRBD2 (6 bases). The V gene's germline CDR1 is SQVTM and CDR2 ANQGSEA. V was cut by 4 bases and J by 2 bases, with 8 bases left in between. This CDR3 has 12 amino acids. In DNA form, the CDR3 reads TGCAGCGTTGCTCGGGGGCAAGAGACCCAGTACTTC. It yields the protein CSVARGQETQYF. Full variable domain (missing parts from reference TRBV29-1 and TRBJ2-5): SAVISQKPSRDICQRGTSLTIQCQVDSQVTMMFWYRQQPGQSLTLIATANQGSEATYESGFVIDKFPISRPNLTFSTLTVSNMSPEDSSIYLCSVARGQETQYFGPGTRLLVL.

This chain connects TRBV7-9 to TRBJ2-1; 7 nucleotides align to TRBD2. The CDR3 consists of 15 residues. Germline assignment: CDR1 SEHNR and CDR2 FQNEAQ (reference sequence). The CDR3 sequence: CAGELASSSYNEQFF. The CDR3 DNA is TGTGCGGGAGAACTAGCGTCGAGCTCCTACAATGAGCAGTTCTTC. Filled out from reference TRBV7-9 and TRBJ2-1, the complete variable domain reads DTGVSQNPRHKITKRGQNVTFRCDPISEHNRLYWYRQTLGQGPEFLTYFQNEAQLEKSRLLSDRFSAERPKGSFSTLEIQRTEQGDSAMYLCAGELASSSYNEQFFGPGTRLTVL.